A single sample gave rise to the 6 T cell receptor beta chains below, sequenced in a study of blood T cell repertoires in COVID-19. Clones were read by immunoSEQ multiplex PCR, and TCRdb kept only the in-frame ones, dropping some. The data contain fewer than 300,000 clones, 75% to 95% of them seen just once; the ten biggest clones take up roughly 1.1%. The material sequenced was PBMCs or T cells enriched from blood (not recorded which). The receptors were gathered from a woman aged 30 to 39 who had recovered from COVID-19.

The chain has TRBV19 and TRBJ2-7; D possibly corresponds to TRBD2 (6 bases). This CDR3 has 15 residues. Trimming took 3 bases from V and 2 from J, leaving 14 bases between them. CDR1 and CDR2 from the germline V gene are LNHDA and SQIVND (reference sequence). Here the CDR3 DNA reads TGTGCCAGTAGTATTGTAGGAGGGTCGCCCTACGAGCAGTACTTC. Protein product: CASSIVGGSPYEQYF.

This chain joins TRBV14 and TRBJ2-7, with a weak D call TRBD2 (6 bases). The germline V gene has CDR1 SGHDN and CDR2 FVKESK. This CDR3 region has 14 residues. Trimming pared 0 bases from V and 5 bases from J, leaving 11 bases between. CDR3 bases: TGTGCCAGCAGCCAAGATGTGCGGGGCAACGAGCAGTACTTC. Its protein product is CASSQDVRGNEQYF.

This chain uses TRBV7-3 with TRBJ2-3; the match to TRBD2 covers 10 bases. The CDR3 spans 19 residues. J lost 7 bases, V lost 5 bases, and 21 bases had no gene match. Germline V CDR1 and CDR2: SGHTA, FQGTGA. CDR3 bases: TGTGCCAGCAGCCCCAATCCTCGACTAGCGGGTACTAGTCGAAATACGCAGTATTTT. Amino acids: CASSPNPRLAGTSRNTQYF.

The rearrangement uses TRBV24-1 and TRBJ1-5; 7 bases agree with TRBD1. Germline CDR1 reads KGHDR; CDR2 reads SFDVKD. Trimming cost V 9 bases and J 4 bases; bases outside gene matches: 5. CDR3 size: 13 residues. The CDR3 protein is CATGGQSNQPQHF. For the CDR3, the DNA is TGTGCCACCGGGGGACAGTCAAATCAGCCCCAGCATTTT.

Comments on this clone: Other nucleotide sequences from this sample produce the same CDR3. CDR3 DNA: TGTGCCAGTCGGGACAGGGACTTTCAGCCCCAGCATTTT. Its protein is CASRDRDFQPQHF. The chain couples TRBV19 to TRBJ1-5; TRBD1 agrees at 9 bases. CDR3 length: 13 amino acids. Germline V gives CDR1 LNHDA, CDR2 SQIVND (reference sequence). V lost 8 bases to trimming and J lost 6 bases; unmatched junction nucleotides: 5. Based on the CDR3 plus reference TRBV19 and TRBJ1-5, the full variable domain is DGGITQSPKYLFRKEGQNVTLSCEQNLNHDAMYWYRQDPGQGLRLIYYSQIVNDFQKGDIAEGYSVSREKKESFPLTVTSAQKNPTAFYLCASRDRDFQPQHFGDGTRLSIL.

This chain uses TRBV5-4 with TRBJ2-3; weak D call: TRBD2 (6 bases). This CDR3 has 15 amino acids. Trimming pared 0 bases from V and 0 bases from J, leaving 8 bases between. CDR1 is SGHNT and CDR2 is YYREEE in the germline V gene (reference sequence). CDR3: CASSLGGTSTDTQYF. The CDR3 DNA reads as TGTGCCAGCAGCTTGGGCGGGACTAGCACAGATACGCAGTATTTT.